The 15 T cell receptor beta chains presented below share a single source sample, sequenced in a study of OX40 agonist ivuxolimab in advanced cancers. Clones were sequenced by immunoSEQ multiplex PCR, and TCRdb holds only the in-frame ones, with some missing. The table lists about 56,000 clones, about nine tenths of them singletons. Material: CD4+ or CD8+ T cells sorted from blood, obtained in a trial of the OX40 agonist ivuxolimab. These receptors came from an adult with an advanced solid tumor such as melanoma, head and neck, liver or kidney cancer.

The V gene is TRBV9, the J gene TRBJ2-5; maybe TRBD1 (6 bases). Trimming cost V 0 bases and J 5 bases, with 11 bases left between them. This CDR3 has 14 amino acids. Per the germline V gene, CDR1 is SGDLS and CDR2 is YYNGEE. The CDR3 sequence: CASSVEGGQETQYF. The CDR3 nucleotides are TGTGCCAGCAGCGTAGAGGGCGGACAGGAGACCCAGTACTTC.

The rearrangement links TRBV5-5 to TRBJ2-2; D call uncertain. V dropped 0 bases and J dropped 1 base, with 1 base sitting between them. CDR1 SGHKS and CDR2 YYEKEE come from the germline V gene (reference sequence). This CDR3 spans 13 amino acids. CDR3 loop: CASSLGNTGELFF. In nucleotides, the CDR3 is TGTGCCAGCAGCTTGGGGAACACCGGGGAGCTGTTTTTT.

The gene calls are TRBV6-6 and TRBJ2-7; a weak D match, TRBD2 (5 bases). V lost 0 bases, J lost 3 bases, and 12 bases lay in between. The CDR3 extends over 15 amino acids. CDR1 is MNHNY, CDR2 SVGAGI, per germline (reference sequence). Here the CDR3 reads CASSYSKLDVYEQYF. The DNA of the CDR3 is TGTGCCAGCAGTTACTCGAAACTAGATGTCTACGAGCAGTACTTC.

The V call is TRBV7-9, the J call TRBJ2-1; D remains unclear. CDR3 length: 12 residues. The ends were cut back, 8 bases at V and 1 base at J, with 6 bases in the middle. Germline CDR1 is SEHNR and CDR2 is FQNEAQ (reference sequence). Written as DNA, the CDR3 is TGTGCCAGCGCAGAGTCCTACAATGAGCAGTTCTTC. It translates to CASAESYNEQFF.

This chain connects TRBV19 to TRBJ2-3; D remains unclear. With 4 bases removed from V and 5 bases from J, the gap between germline ends came to 4 bases. This CDR3 is built from 11 residues. Germline-derived CDR1 and CDR2 are LNHDA and SQIVND (reference sequence). The CDR3 protein is CASSTRDTQYF. DNA of the CDR3: TGTGCCAGTAGTACAAGAGATACGCAGTATTTT. The variable domain in full, with the rest retrieved from reference TRBV19 and TRBJ2-3, is DGGITQSPKYLFRKEGQNVTLSCEQNLNHDAMYWYRQDPGQGLRLIYYSQIVNDFQKGDIAEGYSVSREKKESFPLTVTSAQKNPTAFYLCASSTRDTQYFGPGTRLTVL.

This chain links TRBV28 with TRBJ1-2; D gene unclear. The V and J ends lost 5 bases and 8 bases respectively, with 15 bases between them. This CDR3 has 13 residues. Germline V gene data show CDR1 as MDHEN and CDR2 as SYDVKM. CDR3 sequence reads: CASSDLGIRGYTF. CDR3 DNA: TGTGCCAGCAGTGATTTGGGGATCCGCGGCTACACCTTC.

This rearrangement joins TRBV27 to TRBJ2-2; unclear D gene. In germline, CDR1 is MNHEY, CDR2 SMNVEV (reference sequence). Trimming cost V 6 bases and J 7 bases, with 6 bases left between them. The CDR3 runs 11 residues. The CDR3 loop reads CASRLNGELFF. DNA for the CDR3: TGTGCCAGCAGGCTGAACGGGGAGCTGTTTTTT.

J is TRBJ2-1 and V is TRBV19; weak D call: TRBD2 (6 bases). V was cut by 11 bases and J by 0 bases, with 17 bases left in between. The CDR3 is made up of 15 amino acids. Germline CDR1 LNHDA, CDR2 SQIVND (reference sequence). Written as DNA, the CDR3 is TGTGCCTCATCCGCTGCGGGAAGCTCCTACAATGAGCAGTTCTTC. Protein product: CASSAAGSSYNEQFF.

The chain has TRBV9 and TRBJ2-5; D gene unclear. The DNA end is more similar to TRBJ2-7, so the J call may be wrong. The CDR3 has 14 amino acids. Germline CDR1 is SGDLS and CDR2 is YYNGEE. The CDR3 here is CASSALYNPYEQYF. In nucleotides, the CDR3 is TGTGCCAGCAGCGCCTTATATAATCCCTACGAGCAGTACTTC.

The V and J genes are TRBV7-6 and TRBJ2-7, with TRBD2 matching 9 bases. Germline values: CDR1 SGHVS, CDR2 FNYEAQ. The trim removed 1 base at V and 4 bases at J, leaving 2 bases unmatched. The CDR3 covers 14 residues. CDR3 amino acids: CASSLGLAEYEQYF. The CDR3, as DNA: TGTGCCAGCAGCTTAGGACTAGCGGAATACGAGCAGTACTTC.

The chain recombines TRBV5-4 with TRBJ1-4; 10 bases line up with TRBD1. Germline loops: CDR1 SGHNT, CDR2 YYREEE (reference sequence). The CDR3 consists of 17 residues. V lost 2 bases, J lost 5 bases, and 9 bases stayed unmatched. This CDR3 is CASSFPGQGFENEKLFF. The CDR3 bases are TGTGCCAGCAGCTTCCCGGGACAGGGGTTTGAGAATGAAAAACTGTTTTTT.

The chain combines TRBV10-1 with TRBJ2-7; TRBD1 matches 9 bases. This CDR3 is built from 14 residues. The V gene's germline CDR1 is WNHNN and CDR2 SYGVQD (reference sequence). After removal of 6 bases from V and 3 bases from J, the junction contained 6 bases not matched to a gene. The CDR3 DNA follows: TGCGCCAGCAGCCCCGGGACAGGGAGCTACGAGCAGTACTTC. This gives the protein CASSPGTGSYEQYF.

This rearrangement joins TRBV29-1 to TRBJ2-2, with D unresolved. Trimming shortened V by 5 bases and J by 1 base, and 5 bases separated the two germline ends. The germline V gene encodes CDR1 SQVTM and CDR2 ANQGSEA. This CDR3 has 12 residues. The CDR3 spells CSVHLNTGELFF. DNA for the CDR3: TGCAGCGTTCACCTGAACACCGGGGAGCTGTTTTTT.

The chain's CDR3 is CASSLERGGGKNIQYF. The CDR3 nucleotides read TGTGCCAGCAGCTTAGAGCGGGGTGGGGGCAAAAACATTCAGTACTTC. This sequence joins TRBV21-1 and TRBJ2-4; the table's TRBD2 call for D was not verified on the DNA. TRBV21-1 corresponds to a pseudogene. The CDR3 contains 16 residues.

The CDR3 region has the DNA TGTGCCAGCAGCCAAGAGAGGGGACAAGGTCGTGGCTACACCTTC. It is translated as CASSQERGQGRGYTF. The chain is built from TRBV5-4 and TRBJ1-2; tentative D call: TRBD1 (6 bases). Trimming took off 4 bases at V and 7 bases at J, with 20 bases between the two ends. CDR3 length: 15 amino acids. In germline, CDR1 is SGHNT, CDR2 YYREEE (reference sequence).